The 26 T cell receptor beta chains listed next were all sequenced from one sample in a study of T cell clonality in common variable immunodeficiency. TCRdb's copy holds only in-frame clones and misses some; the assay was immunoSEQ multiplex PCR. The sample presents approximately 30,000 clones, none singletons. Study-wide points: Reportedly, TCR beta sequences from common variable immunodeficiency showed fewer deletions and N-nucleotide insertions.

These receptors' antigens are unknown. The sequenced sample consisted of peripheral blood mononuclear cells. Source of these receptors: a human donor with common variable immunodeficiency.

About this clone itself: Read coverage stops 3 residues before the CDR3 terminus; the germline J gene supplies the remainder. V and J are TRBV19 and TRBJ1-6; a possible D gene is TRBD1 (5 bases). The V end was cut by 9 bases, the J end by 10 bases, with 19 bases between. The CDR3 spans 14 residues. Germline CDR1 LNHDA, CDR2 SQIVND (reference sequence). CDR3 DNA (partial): TGTGCCAGCAGTGTTTCGGGGGTGCGATCACCC. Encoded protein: CASSVSGVRSP. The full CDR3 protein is CASSVSGVRSPLHF.

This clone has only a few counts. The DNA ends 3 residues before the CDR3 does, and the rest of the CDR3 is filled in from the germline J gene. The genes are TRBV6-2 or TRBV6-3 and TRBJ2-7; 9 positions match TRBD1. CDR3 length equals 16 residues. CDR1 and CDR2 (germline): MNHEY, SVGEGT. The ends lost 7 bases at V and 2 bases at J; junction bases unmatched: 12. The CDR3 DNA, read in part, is TGTGCCAGCAATCCCGTACTTGGGACAGGGACCTACGAG. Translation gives CASNPVLGTGTYE. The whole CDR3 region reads CASNPVLGTGTYEQYF.

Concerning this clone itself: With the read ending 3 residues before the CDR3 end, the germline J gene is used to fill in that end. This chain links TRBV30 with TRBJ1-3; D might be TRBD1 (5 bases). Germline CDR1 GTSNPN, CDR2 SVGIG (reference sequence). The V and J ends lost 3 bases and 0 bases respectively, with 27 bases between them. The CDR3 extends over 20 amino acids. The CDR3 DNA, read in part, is TGTGCCTGGAGCGATAGCGGGGGTGGCGCGTTGGCTCTCTCTGGAAACACC. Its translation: CAWSDSGGGALALSGNT. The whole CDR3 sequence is CAWSDSGGGALALSGNTIYF.

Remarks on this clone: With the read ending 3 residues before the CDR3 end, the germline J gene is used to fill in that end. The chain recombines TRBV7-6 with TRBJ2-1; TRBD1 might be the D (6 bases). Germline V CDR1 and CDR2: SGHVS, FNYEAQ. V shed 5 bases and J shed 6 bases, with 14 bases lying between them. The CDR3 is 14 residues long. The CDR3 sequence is CASSAGVFSNEQFF. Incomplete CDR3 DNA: TGTGCCAGCAGCGCAGGGGTTTTCTCCAATGAG.

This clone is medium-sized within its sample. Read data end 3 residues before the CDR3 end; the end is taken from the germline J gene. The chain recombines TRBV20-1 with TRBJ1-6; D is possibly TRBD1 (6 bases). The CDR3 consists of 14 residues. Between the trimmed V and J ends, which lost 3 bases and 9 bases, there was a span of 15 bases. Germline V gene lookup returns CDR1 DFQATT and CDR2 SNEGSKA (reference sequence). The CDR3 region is CSASAGGGVSPLHF. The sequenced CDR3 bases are TGCAGTGCTAGCGCCGGAGGGGGGGTTTCACCC.

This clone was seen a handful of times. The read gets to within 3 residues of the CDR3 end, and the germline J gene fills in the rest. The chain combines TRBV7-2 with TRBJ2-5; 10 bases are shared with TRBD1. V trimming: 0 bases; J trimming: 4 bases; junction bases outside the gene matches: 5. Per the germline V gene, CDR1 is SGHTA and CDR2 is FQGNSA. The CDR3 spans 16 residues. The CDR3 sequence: CASSLAGTGDRETQYF. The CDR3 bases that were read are TGTGCCAGCAGCTTAGCGGGGACAGGGGATCGAGAGACC.

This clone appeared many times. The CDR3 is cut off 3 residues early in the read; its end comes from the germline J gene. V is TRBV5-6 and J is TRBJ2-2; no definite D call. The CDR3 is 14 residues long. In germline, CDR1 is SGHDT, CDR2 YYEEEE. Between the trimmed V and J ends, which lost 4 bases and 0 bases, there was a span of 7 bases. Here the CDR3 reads CASSPNTNTGELFF. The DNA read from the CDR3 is TGTGCCAGCAGCCCGAACACGAACACCGGGGAG.

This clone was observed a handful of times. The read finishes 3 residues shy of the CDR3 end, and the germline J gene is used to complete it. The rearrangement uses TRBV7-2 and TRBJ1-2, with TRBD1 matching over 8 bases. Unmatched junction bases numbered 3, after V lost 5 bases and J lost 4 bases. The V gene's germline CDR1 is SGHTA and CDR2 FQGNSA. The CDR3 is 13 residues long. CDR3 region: CASSPGTGYGYTF. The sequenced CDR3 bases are TGTGCCAGCAGCCCGGGGACAGGCTATGGC.

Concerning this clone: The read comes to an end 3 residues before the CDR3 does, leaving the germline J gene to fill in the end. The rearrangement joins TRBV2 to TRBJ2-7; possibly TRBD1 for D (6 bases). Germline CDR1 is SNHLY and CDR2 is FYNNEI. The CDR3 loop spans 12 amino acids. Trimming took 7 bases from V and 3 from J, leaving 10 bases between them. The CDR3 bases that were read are TGTGCCAGCAAAACAGGGTACTACGAG. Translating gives CASKTGYYE. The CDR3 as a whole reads CASKTGYYEQYF. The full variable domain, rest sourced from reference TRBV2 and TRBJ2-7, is EPEVTQTPSHQVTQMGQEVILRCVPISNHLYFYWYRQILGQKVEFLVSFYNNEISEKSEIFDDQFSVERPDGSNFTLKIRSTKLEDSAMYFCASKTGYYEQYFGPGTRLTVT.

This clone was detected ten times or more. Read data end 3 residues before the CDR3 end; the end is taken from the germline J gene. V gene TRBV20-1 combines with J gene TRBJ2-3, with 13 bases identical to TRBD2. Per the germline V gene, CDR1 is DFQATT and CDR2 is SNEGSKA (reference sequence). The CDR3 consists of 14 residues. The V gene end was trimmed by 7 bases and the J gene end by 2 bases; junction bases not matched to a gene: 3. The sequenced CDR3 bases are TGCAGTGGGACTAGCGGGAGAGACACAGATACG. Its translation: CSGTSGRDTDT. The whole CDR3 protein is CSGTSGRDTDTQYF.

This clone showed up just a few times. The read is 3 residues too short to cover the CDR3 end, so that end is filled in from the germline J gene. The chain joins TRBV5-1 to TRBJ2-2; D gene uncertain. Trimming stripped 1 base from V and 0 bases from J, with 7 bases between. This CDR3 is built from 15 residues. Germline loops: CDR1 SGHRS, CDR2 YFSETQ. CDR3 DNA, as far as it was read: TGCGCCAGCAGCTTGCCGGTAACGAACACCGGGGAG. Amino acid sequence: CASSLPVTNTGE. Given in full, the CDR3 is CASSLPVTNTGELFF.

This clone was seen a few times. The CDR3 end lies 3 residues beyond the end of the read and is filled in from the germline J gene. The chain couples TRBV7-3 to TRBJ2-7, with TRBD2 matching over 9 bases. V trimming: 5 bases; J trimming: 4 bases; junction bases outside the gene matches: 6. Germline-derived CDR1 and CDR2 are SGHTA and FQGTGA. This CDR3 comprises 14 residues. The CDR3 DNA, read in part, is TGTGCCAGCAGCGTCGGGACTAGCACTTACGAG. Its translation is CASSVGTSTYE. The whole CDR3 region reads CASSVGTSTYEQYF.

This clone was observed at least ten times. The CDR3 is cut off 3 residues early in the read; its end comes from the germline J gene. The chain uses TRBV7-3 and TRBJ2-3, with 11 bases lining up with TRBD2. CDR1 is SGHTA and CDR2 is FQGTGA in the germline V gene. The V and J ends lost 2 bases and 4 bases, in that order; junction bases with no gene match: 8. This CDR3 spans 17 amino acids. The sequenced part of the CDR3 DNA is TGTGCCAGCAGCTTAGAGGTAGCGGGAGGGCCCGCAGATACG. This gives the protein CASSLEVAGGPADT. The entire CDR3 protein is CASSLEVAGGPADTQYF.

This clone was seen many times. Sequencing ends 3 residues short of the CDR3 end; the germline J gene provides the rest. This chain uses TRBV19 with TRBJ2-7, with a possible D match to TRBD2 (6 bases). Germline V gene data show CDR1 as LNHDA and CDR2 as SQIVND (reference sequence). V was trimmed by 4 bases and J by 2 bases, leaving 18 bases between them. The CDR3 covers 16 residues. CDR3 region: CASSTISLATTYEQYF. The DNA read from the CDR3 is TGTGCCAGTAGTACCATTAGTCTAGCGACGACCTACGAG. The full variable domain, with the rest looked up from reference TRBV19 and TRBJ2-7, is DGGITQSPKYLFRKEGQNVTLSCEQNLNHDAMYWYRQDPGQGLRLIYYSQIVNDFQKGDIAEGYSVSREKKESFPLTVTSAQKNPTAFYLCASSTISLATTYEQYFGPGTRLTVT.

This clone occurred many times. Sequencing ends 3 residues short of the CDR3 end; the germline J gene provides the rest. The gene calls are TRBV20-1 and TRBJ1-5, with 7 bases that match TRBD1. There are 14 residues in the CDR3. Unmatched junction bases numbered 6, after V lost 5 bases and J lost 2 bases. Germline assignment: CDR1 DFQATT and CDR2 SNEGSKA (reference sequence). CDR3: CSAQNRGGNQPQHF. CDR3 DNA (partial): TGCAGTGCTCAAAACAGGGGAGGCAATCAGCCC.

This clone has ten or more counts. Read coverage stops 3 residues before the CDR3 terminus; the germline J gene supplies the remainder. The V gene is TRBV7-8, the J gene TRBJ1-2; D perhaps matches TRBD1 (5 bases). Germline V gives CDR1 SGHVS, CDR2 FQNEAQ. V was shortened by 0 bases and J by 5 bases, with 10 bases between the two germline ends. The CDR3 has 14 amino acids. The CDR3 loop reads CASSLAGQGYGYTF. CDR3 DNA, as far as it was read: TGTGCCAGCAGCTTAGCTGGACAAGGGTATGGC.

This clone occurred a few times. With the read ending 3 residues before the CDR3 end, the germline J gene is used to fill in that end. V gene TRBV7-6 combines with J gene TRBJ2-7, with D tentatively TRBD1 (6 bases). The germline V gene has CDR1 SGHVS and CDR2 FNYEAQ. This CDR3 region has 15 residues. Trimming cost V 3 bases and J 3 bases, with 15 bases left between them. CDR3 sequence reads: CASSLTGTSDYEQYF. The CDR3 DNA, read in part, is TGTGCCAGCAGCTTGACCGGGACATCAGACTACGAG.

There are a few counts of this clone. CDR3 sequence reads: CASSYDGTGGLPQHF. Partial CDR3 DNA: TGTGCCAGCAGCTACGATGGGACAGGGGGGCTTCCC. The rearrangement links TRBV2 to TRBJ1-5, with 11 bases identical to TRBD1. The read terminates 3 residues ahead of where the CDR3 ends, so the germline J gene completes it. The germline V gene has CDR1 SNHLY and CDR2 FYNNEI. The CDR3 covers 15 residues.

The CDR3 is CASSIAGRDQPQHF. The part of the CDR3 DNA that was read is TGTGCCAGTAGTATAGCTGGCAGGGATCAGCCC. The V gene is TRBV7-2, the J gene TRBJ1-5; D possibly corresponds to TRBD1 (5 bases). The read terminates 3 residues ahead of where the CDR3 ends, so the germline J gene completes it. V was shortened by 9 bases and J by 5 bases, with 17 bases between the two germline ends. This CDR3 contains 14 residues. The germline CDR1 and CDR2 sequences are SGHTA and FQGNSA. Filled out from reference TRBV7-2 and TRBJ1-5, the complete variable domain reads GAGVSQSPSNKVTEKGKDVELRCDPISGHTALYWYRQSLGQGLEFLIYFQGNSAPDKSGLPSDRFSAERTGGSVSTLTIQRTQQEDSAVYLCASSIAGRDQPQHFGDGTRLSIL.

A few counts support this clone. The sequenced CDR3 bases are TGTGCCAGTATGCGAGCGGGGGCCTCGAAGGGC. Protein: CASMRAGASKG. The CDR3 as a whole reads CASMRAGASKGYTF. The V call is TRBV19, the J call TRBJ1-2, with TRBD1 as a possible D gene (6 bases). The read ends 3 residues before the CDR3 terminus; that terminus is restored from the germline J gene. CDR3 length: 14 residues. CDR1 and CDR2 (germline): LNHDA, SQIVND (reference sequence). Using reference TRBV19 and TRBJ1-2 for the parts outside the CDR3, the full variable domain is DGGITQSPKYLFRKEGQNVTLSCEQNLNHDAMYWYRQDPGQGLRLIYYSQIVNDFQKGDIAEGYSVSREKKESFPLTVTSAQKNPTAFYLCASMRAGASKGYTFGSGTRLTVV.

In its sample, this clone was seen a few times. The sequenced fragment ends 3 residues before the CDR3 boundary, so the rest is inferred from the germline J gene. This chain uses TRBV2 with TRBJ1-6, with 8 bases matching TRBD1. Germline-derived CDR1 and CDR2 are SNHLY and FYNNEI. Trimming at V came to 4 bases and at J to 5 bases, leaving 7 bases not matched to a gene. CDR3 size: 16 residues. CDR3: CASSGRTGSDNSPLHF. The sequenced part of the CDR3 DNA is TGTGCCAGCAGTGGCCGGACAGGGTCGGATAATTCACCC.

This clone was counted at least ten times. The CDR3 reads CASSLQESNYGYTF. CDR3 DNA, as far as it was read: TGTGCCAGCAGTTTACAGGAATCTAACTATGGC. The V and J genes are TRBV12-3 or TRBV12-4 and TRBJ1-2; no definite D call. The read finishes 3 residues shy of the CDR3 end, and the germline J gene is used to complete it. The CDR3 is 14 amino acids. V gave up 2 bases and J gave up 0 bases, with 7 bases separating them.

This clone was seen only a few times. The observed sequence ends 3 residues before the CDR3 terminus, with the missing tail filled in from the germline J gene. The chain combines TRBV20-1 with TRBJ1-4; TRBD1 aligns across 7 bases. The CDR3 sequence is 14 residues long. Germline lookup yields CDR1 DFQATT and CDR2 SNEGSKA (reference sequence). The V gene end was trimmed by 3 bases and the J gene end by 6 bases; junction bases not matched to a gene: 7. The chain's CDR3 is CSASLAQGHEKLFF. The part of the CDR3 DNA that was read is TGCAGTGCTAGCTTAGCACAGGGGCATGAAAAA.

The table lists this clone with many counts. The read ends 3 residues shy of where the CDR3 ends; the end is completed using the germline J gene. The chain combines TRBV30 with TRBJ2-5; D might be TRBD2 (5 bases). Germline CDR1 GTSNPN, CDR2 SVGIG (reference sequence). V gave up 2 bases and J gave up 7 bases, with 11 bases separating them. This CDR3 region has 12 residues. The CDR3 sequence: CAWSRGDGTQYF. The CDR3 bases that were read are TGTGCCTGGAGTCGGGGAGATGGGACC.

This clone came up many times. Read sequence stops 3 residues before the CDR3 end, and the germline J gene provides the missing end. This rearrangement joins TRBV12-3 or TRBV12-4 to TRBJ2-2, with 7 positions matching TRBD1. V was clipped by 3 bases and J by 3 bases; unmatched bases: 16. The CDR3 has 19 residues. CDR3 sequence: CASSFVGTATLIYTGELFF. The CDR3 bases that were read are TGTGCCAGCAGTTTCGTCGGGACAGCCACCCTTATTTACACCGGGGAG.

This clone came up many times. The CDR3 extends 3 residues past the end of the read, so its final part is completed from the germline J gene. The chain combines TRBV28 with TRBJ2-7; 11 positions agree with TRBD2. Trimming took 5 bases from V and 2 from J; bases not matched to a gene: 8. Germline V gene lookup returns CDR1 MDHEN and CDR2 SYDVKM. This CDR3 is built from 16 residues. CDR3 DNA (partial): TGTGCCAGCAGTCAAACTAGCGGGAGATCCCCCTACGAG. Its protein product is CASSQTSGRSPYE. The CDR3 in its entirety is CASSQTSGRSPYEQYF. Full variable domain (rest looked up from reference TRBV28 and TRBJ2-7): DVKVTQSSRYLVKRTGEKVFLECVQDMDHENMFWYRQDPGLGLRLIYFSYDVKMKEKGDIPEGYSVSREKKERFSLILESASTNQTSMYLCASSQTSGRSPYEQYFGPGTRLTVT.